Reported below is one T cell receptor beta chain. The sample comes from a study of blood T cell repertoires in COVID-19. Study information: Sites across the United States, Italy and Spain contributed samples from acute and convalescent COVID-19. PBMCs, B-cell-depleted T cells, or T cells provided the cDNA or gDNA that made up the material.

Germline CDR1 is SGHVS and CDR2 is FQNEAQ. The CDR3 covers 15 residues. After removal of 5 bases from V and 4 bases from J, the junction contained 7 bases not matched to a gene. Original processing methods: For nucleated cells, counts were estimated from reference gene primer amplification. Measured with immunoSEQ multiplex PCR; TCRdb has only the in-frame clones, and not every one. That table furnishes V, J and clone size, whereas the DNA furnished D and trimming. The sample has about 59,000 clones, less than 80% seen once. The sequence was obtained from a man in his sixties with acute or convalescent COVID-19. The rearrangement uses TRBV7-8 and TRBJ2-5; 10 nucleotides align to TRBD2. The material sequenced was peripheral blood. CDR3 coding DNA: TGTGCCAGCAGCGGCAGCGGGAGGGCCGGAGAGACCCAGTACTTC. It translates to CASSGSGRAGETQYF.